Below, 27 T cell receptor beta chains from the same sample are listed, as sequenced in a study of blood T cell repertoires in COVID-19. TCRdb's copy holds only in-frame clones and misses some; the assay was immunoSEQ multiplex PCR. The data contain 150,000 to 200,000 clones, about 80% of them singletons. The specimen was peripheral blood. The receptors shown here come from a man aged 65 to 85 with active or convalescent COVID-19.

The chain combines TRBV15 with TRBJ2-3, with TRBD2 identical over 9 bases. V lost 4 bases to trimming and J lost 5 bases; unmatched junction nucleotides: 10. Germline V CDR1 and CDR2: LNHNV, YYDKDF (reference sequence). This CDR3 has 16 residues. CDR3 in DNA: TGTGCCACCAGCAATCTTGCGGGGGGGCGTAGAGATACGCAGTATTTT. It translates to CATSNLAGGRRDTQYF. Full variable domain (outside the CDR3, taken from reference TRBV15 and TRBJ2-3): DAMVIQNPRYQVTQFGKPVTLSCSQTLNHNVMYWYQQKSSQAPKLLFHYYDKDFNNEADTPDNFQSRRPNTSFCFLDIRSPGLGDTAMYLCATSNLAGGRRDTQYFGPGTRLTVL.

This chain uses TRBV7-6 with TRBJ2-2; a possible D gene is TRBD1 (5 bases). In germline, CDR1 is SGHVS, CDR2 FNYEAQ. Trimming stripped 1 base from V and 4 bases from J, with 10 bases between. This CDR3 contains 15 residues. Here the CDR3 DNA reads TGTGCCAGCAGCTTAGGGGGCAGGGTCACCGGGGAGCTGTTTTTT. Translating it yields CASSLGGRVTGELFF.

This clone was counted between two and nine times. The chain uses TRBV4-1 and TRBJ1-6; 7 bases map to TRBD1. After removal of 7 bases from V and 4 bases from J, the junction contained 7 bases not matched to a gene. In germline, CDR1 is MGHRA, CDR2 YSYEKL. The CDR3 consists of 15 residues. This CDR3 reads CASKGALAYNSPLHF. CDR3 DNA: TGCGCCAGCAAGGGGGCGTTGGCTTATAATTCACCCCTCCACTTT.

This chain joins TRBV18 and TRBJ1-2, with D maybe TRBD1 (5 bases). V was trimmed by 1 base and J by 8 bases, leaving 14 bases between them. CDR3 length: 14 residues. In germline, CDR1 is KGHSH, CDR2 LQKENI. For the CDR3, the DNA is TGTGCCAGCTCACCACGGGCAGGAGGGGAGGGCTACACCTTC. Its protein is CASSPRAGGEGYTF.

This clone appeared a few times. J is TRBJ2-7 and V is TRBV5-1, with D possibly TRBD2 on 5 matching bases. CDR3 length: 14 residues. Looked up from germline, CDR1 is SGHRS and CDR2 is YFSETQ. Between the trimmed V and J ends, which lost 0 bases and 0 bases, there was a span of 7 bases. The CDR3 loop reads CASSLGGPSYEQYF. The CDR3 DNA follows: TGCGCCAGCAGCTTGGGAGGGCCCTCCTACGAGCAGTACTTC.

The rearrangement joins TRBV6-2 or TRBV6-3 to TRBJ1-2, with a tentative D call TRBD1 (6 bases). The CDR3 has 16 residues. The germline V gene encodes CDR1 MNHEY and CDR2 SVGEGT. Trimming removed 0 bases from V and 4 bases from J, with 15 bases in between. Here the CDR3 DNA reads TGTGCCAGCAGTTACTCGAATCCGGGGGGCGGCTATGGCTACACCTTC. Protein sequence: CASSYSNPGGGYGYTF.

The chain carries TRBV27 and TRBJ2-7; D call uncertain. With 4 bases removed from V and 6 bases from J, the gap between germline ends came to 13 bases. This CDR3 region has 13 residues. CDR1 is MNHEY and CDR2 is SMNVEV in the germline V gene (reference sequence). The CDR3 nucleotides read TGTGCCAGCAGTTACAACATTGCTCTCGAGCAGTACTTC. Translation gives CASSYNIALEQYF.

The genes are TRBV19 and TRBJ2-1, with TRBD2 identical over 9 bases. The germline CDR1 and CDR2 sequences are LNHDA and SQIVND (reference sequence). V lost 5 bases to trimming and J lost 10 bases; unmatched junction nucleotides: 9. This CDR3 comprises 14 residues. CDR3 in amino acids: CASSQSGGTIEQFF. The DNA of the CDR3 is TGTGCCAGTAGTCAAAGCGGGGGGACTATAGAGCAGTTCTTC.

This clone was seen only a few times. The CDR3 nucleotides are TGTGCCAGCAGACCCCCACACAGGGGGAACACTGAAGCTTTCTTT. This translates into CASRPPHRGNTEAFF. The V gene is TRBV28, the J gene TRBJ1-1; 7 nucleotides line up with TRBD1. This CDR3 region has 15 residues. J gave up 1 base and V 6 bases, and 8 bases lay outside the gene matches. Germline-derived CDR1 and CDR2 are MDHEN and SYDVKM.

This clone occurred a few times. The chain has TRBV7-2 and TRBJ1-1; D possibly corresponds to TRBD1 (6 bases). The CDR3 has 19 residues. The germline V and J ends were trimmed by 5 bases and 1 base, with 26 bases remaining between them. Looked up from germline, CDR1 is SGHTA and CDR2 is FQGNSA. The CDR3 sequence: CASSPPNRGVRGENTEAFF. The CDR3 bases are TGTGCCAGCAGCCCCCCAAATCGGGGGGTAAGGGGGGAGAACACTGAAGCTTTCTTT.

This chain joins TRBV5-1 and TRBJ2-1; 12 bases are a match to TRBD1. Germline CDR1 SGHRS, CDR2 YFSETQ. The CDR3 covers 15 residues. Losses at the gene ends were 4 bases for V and 6 bases for J; bases not matched to a gene: 5. CDR3 DNA sequence: TGCGCCAGCAGCCGGGGACAGGGGGCGGTCAATGAGCAGTTCTTC. Protein product: CASSRGQGAVNEQFF.

In its sample, this clone was seen once. The rearrangement joins TRBV18 to TRBJ2-3; no firm D call. The CDR3 length is 14 residues. Trimming shortened V by 3 bases and J by 3 bases, and 10 bases separated the two germline ends. From germline, CDR1 is KGHSH and CDR2 LQKENI. In nucleotides, the CDR3 is TGTGCCAGCTCACCGAGGTCGGTTACAGATACGCAGTATTTT. As protein: CASSPRSVTDTQYF. Supplemented by reference TRBV18 and TRBJ2-3, the full variable domain reads NAGVMQNPRHLVRRRGQEARLRCSPMKGHSHVYWYRQLPEEGLKFMVYLQKENIIDESGMPKERFSAEFPKEGPSILRIQQVVRGDSAAYFCASSPRSVTDTQYFGPGTRLTVL.

This chain joins TRBV18 and TRBJ1-2; 8 positions match TRBD1. Germline CDR1 and CDR2: KGHSH and LQKENI. V lost 5 bases to trimming and J lost 7 bases; unmatched junction nucleotides: 12. The CDR3 totals 15 residues. The CDR3 is CASSEDVTGESGYTF. The CDR3 DNA sequence: TGTGCCAGCTCAGAGGATGTGACAGGGGAATCTGGCTACACCTTC. The whole variable domain, filled in from reference TRBV18 and TRBJ1-2, reads NAGVMQNPRHLVRRRGQEARLRCSPMKGHSHVYWYRQLPEEGLKFMVYLQKENIIDESGMPKERFSAEFPKEGPSILRIQQVVRGDSAAYFCASSEDVTGESGYTFGSGTRLTVV.

The chain links TRBV30 to TRBJ1-2, with 10 bases identical to TRBD1. With 0 bases clipped from V and 3 bases from J, the junction kept 4 bases outside the gene matches. Germline V lookup: CDR1 GTSNPN, CDR2 SVGIG (reference sequence). The length of the CDR3 is 15 residues. CDR3 sequence (DNA): TGTGCCTGGAGTGTGGGGACAGGGGAGGACTATGGCTACACCTTC. It yields the protein CAWSVGTGEDYGYTF.

This clone was seen only a few times. The chain links TRBV5-1 to TRBJ1-6, with D unclear. Looked up from germline, CDR1 is SGHRS and CDR2 is YFSETQ. The CDR3 spans 17 residues. V was clipped by 0 bases and J by 4 bases, with 14 bases between them. The CDR3 DNA reads as TGCGCCAGCAGCTTGGCCCCTACAGATTCGTATAATTCACCCCTCCACTTT. This encodes CASSLAPTDSYNSPLHF.

This chain links TRBV15 with TRBJ2-5; D not resolved. CDR1 is LNHNV and CDR2 is YYDKDF in the germline V gene (reference sequence). The CDR3 totals 16 residues. Trimming took off 0 bases at V and 0 bases at J, with 11 bases between the two ends. The CDR3 region has the DNA TGTGCCACCAGCAGAGATGCACAGACGGACCAAGAGACCCAGTACTTC. Encoded protein: CATSRDAQTDQETQYF.

The chain employs TRBV7-9 and TRBJ2-1; tentative D call: TRBD2 (5 bases). Per germline, CDR1 SEHNR and CDR2 FQNEAQ (reference sequence). V lost 1 base and J 0 bases, leaving 16 bases between the germline ends. CDR3 length equals 18 residues. The CDR3 DNA follows: TGTGCCAGCAGCTTAGATCTTCGGGCTGGGAGCTCCTACAATGAGCAGTTCTTC. Residues: CASSLDLRAGSSYNEQFF. Full variable domain (missing parts from reference TRBV7-9 and TRBJ2-1): DTGVSQNPRHKITKRGQNVTFRCDPISEHNRLYWYRQTLGQGPEFLTYFQNEAQLEKSRLLSDRFSAERPKGSFSTLEIQRTEQGDSAMYLCASSLDLRAGSSYNEQFFGPGTRLTVL.

There are a few counts of this clone. CDR3 in amino acids: CASSLTAGGPANYGYTF. CDR3 in DNA: TGTGCCAGCAGTTTAACGGCAGGGGGCCCAGCTAACTATGGCTACACCTTC. The chain recombines TRBV27 with TRBJ1-2; TRBD1 aligns across 8 bases. Germline V gene sequence: CDR1 MNHEY, CDR2 SMNVEV (reference sequence). V was pared by 2 bases and J by 0 bases, with 8 bases of the junction left unmatched. This CDR3 region has 17 residues.

The V and J genes are TRBV28 and TRBJ1-5; D gene uncertain. Germline V gives CDR1 MDHEN, CDR2 SYDVKM. The CDR3 loop spans 17 amino acids. Trimming removed 1 base from V and 3 bases from J, with 16 bases in between. The CDR3 here is CASSLSGLRQDNQPQHF. CDR3 in DNA: TGTGCCAGCAGTTTATCAGGTCTTCGGCAGGACAATCAGCCCCAGCATTTT.

The chain carries TRBV5-1 and TRBJ2-3, with 9 bases matching TRBD1. Germline V lookup: CDR1 SGHRS, CDR2 YFSETQ. This CDR3 comprises 16 residues. V gave up 0 bases and J gave up 3 bases; unmatched junction bases: 5. CDR3 in DNA: TGCGCCAGCAGCTTGGCCGGGACAGGGAGGACAGATACGCAGTATTTT. As protein: CASSLAGTGRTDTQYF.

This chain links TRBV2 with TRBJ1-2; no definite D call. The germline CDR1 and CDR2 sequences are SNHLY and FYNNEI. The CDR3 contains 13 residues. V lost 6 bases, J lost 2 bases, and 10 bases lay in between. CDR3 DNA: TGTGCCAGCAGAGAGGGCGGCAACTATGGCTACACCTTC. Residues: CASREGGNYGYTF.

V is TRBV2 and J is TRBJ2-1; weak D call: TRBD1 (5 bases). This CDR3 is built from 12 residues. Germline lookup yields CDR1 SNHLY and CDR2 FYNNEI. The V gene lost 4 bases and the J gene lost 8 bases, with 9 bases spanning the gap. The CDR3 region has the DNA TGTGCCAGCAGTGCCGACAGTGATGAGCAGTTCTTC. It codes for CASSADSDEQFF.

The chain recombines TRBV11-3 with TRBJ2-2; 8 bases are a match to TRBD1. V was clipped by 2 bases and J by 3 bases; unmatched bases: 2. Germline values: CDR1 SGHNT, CDR2 YENEEA. The CDR3 is 15 residues long. CDR3 region: CASSLQGADTGELFF. The CDR3 DNA reads as TGTGCCAGCAGCTTACAGGGGGCTGACACCGGGGAGCTGTTTTTT.

This chain uses TRBV12-3 or TRBV12-4 with TRBJ2-4, with 8 bases lining up with TRBD2. The CDR3 totals 11 residues. V trimming: 4 bases; J trimming: 16 bases; junction bases outside the gene matches: 6. The DNA for the CDR3 is TGTGCCAGCAGTTCCCGGGAGGGACTATACTTC. Encoded protein: CASSSREGLYF.

The chain carries TRBV28 and TRBJ1-2, with 9 bases lining up with TRBD1. The ends lost 7 bases at V and 7 bases at J; junction bases unmatched: 4. Per the germline V gene, CDR1 is MDHEN and CDR2 is SYDVKM. The CDR3 consists of 12 residues. The CDR3 DNA reads as TGTGCCAGCACCAAGGGACAGGGTGGCTACACCTTC. Amino acids: CASTKGQGGYTF.

The chain has TRBV6-2 or TRBV6-3 and TRBJ1-1, with a weak D call TRBD1 (5 bases). With 0 bases removed from V and 9 bases from J, the gap between germline ends came to 14 bases. CDR3 length: 14 amino acids. Germline values: CDR1 MNHEY, CDR2 SVGEGT. The CDR3 region is CASSYSDGATKAFF. CDR3 coding DNA: TGTGCCAGCAGTTACTCGGATGGGGCAACCAAAGCTTTCTTT.

The V call is TRBV19, the J call TRBJ1-6, with D perhaps matching TRBD1 (6 bases). V was clipped by 5 bases and J by 2 bases, with 16 bases between them. Germline loops: CDR1 LNHDA, CDR2 SQIVND (reference sequence). The CDR3 is 17 amino acids. Here the CDR3 reads CASSPGQPETYNSPLHF. The DNA for the CDR3 is TGTGCCAGTAGTCCCGGACAGCCGGAGACCTATAATTCACCCCTCCACTTT. Supplemented by reference TRBV19 and TRBJ1-6, the full variable domain reads DGGITQSPKYLFRKEGQNVTLSCEQNLNHDAMYWYRQDPGQGLRLIYYSQIVNDFQKGDIAEGYSVSREKKESFPLTVTSAQKNPTAFYLCASSPGQPETYNSPLHFGNGTRLTVT.